What follows describes a single TCR beta chain. As originally analysed: Amplified reference gene primers provided the basis for estimating nucleated cell counts. Profiled with immunoSEQ multiplex PCR; TCRdb holds only in-frame clones, not every one. For V, J and clone size, that table is used; D and trimming come from the DNA. This sample has some 130,000 clones, with around 88% found just once. This specimen comes from a study of blood T cell repertoires in COVID-19. The overall study: From the United States, Italy and Spain came samples of acute and convalescent COVID-19. Sample material is recorded as cDNA or gDNA derived from T cells, B-cell-depleted T cells, or PBMCs.

The CDR3 is made up of 15 amino acids. Germline CDR1 ENHRY, CDR2 SYGVKD. V dropped 6 bases and J dropped 8; count of bases not matched to a gene: 7. The sequenced sample was peripheral blood. The chain joins TRBV10-3 to TRBJ2-1; 13 bases agree with TRBD2. The receptor comes from a man between 45 and 60 years old with acute or convalescent COVID-19. The CDR3 spells CAISVRLAGGHEQFF. The DNA of the CDR3 is TGTGCCATCAGCGTGAGACTAGCGGGGGGCCATGAGCAGTTCTTC.